This is a list of T cell receptor beta chains from one sample in a study of T cells in Graves' hyperthyroidism and ophthalmopathy. TCRdb called the multiplex PCR reads again in MiXCR, with one record for every CDR3 protein. The repertoire holds under 250,000 distinct CDR3 sequences, with about a sixth as singletons. Sequencing was done on a sample of blood. These receptors all come from a woman aged 45-65 years with Graves' hyperthyroidism. CDR3s include the opening cysteine and the closing phenylalanine or tryptophan. The order of the fields is CDR3 DNA, CDR3 protein, D gene, CDR3 length, J gene, clone size, V gene. A D gene is named only where the DNA matches it firmly. Rows give clone size only sometimes, using once, few, many, or a class for an expanded clone.

DNA: TGTGCCAGCACTGGGGGAGGCCCGTCCCCCCGCGAGCAGTACTTC
CDR3: CASTGGGPSPREQYF
D: .
length: 15
J: TRBJ2-7
size: few
V: TRBV6-1

DNA: TGTGCCAGCAGTTCTTATTCGGGTCCCCTATTCCAGCATGAGCAGTTCTTC
CDR3: CASSSYSGPLFQHEQFF
D: .
length: 17
J: TRBJ2-1
size: many
V: TRBV6-2/TRBV6-3

DNA: TGTGCCAGCAGACCGCCAGGGGGCGGAGAGACCCAGTACTTC
CDR3: CASRPPGGGETQYF
D: TRBD1
length: 14
J: TRBJ2-5
size: many
V: TRBV6-1

DNA: TGTGCCAGCAGCTTAGGCGGGACAAACGGAGCCTATGGCTACACCTTC
CDR3: CASSLGGTNGAYGYTF
D: .
length: 16
J: TRBJ1-2
size: many
V: TRBV7-2

DNA: TGTGCCAGCAGACAGAATCTAGGGGGACTGAACACCGGGGAGCTGTTTTTT
CDR3: CASRQNLGGLNTGELFF
D: .
length: 17
J: TRBJ2-2
size: .
V: TRBV27

DNA: TGTGCCATCAGTGAGCAGGGGTATGGCTACACCTTC
CDR3: CAISEQGYGYTF
D: .
length: 12
J: TRBJ1-2
size: .
V: TRBV10-3

DNA: TGTGCCACCAGCAGCTACGGACTAGCGGGATACTACGAGCAGTACTTC
CDR3: CATSSYGLAGYYEQYF
D: TRBD2
length: 16
J: TRBJ2-7
size: many
V: TRBV15

DNA: TGCAGCGTTGTCCGGGACAGGGACTACGAGCAGTACTTC
CDR3: CSVVRDRDYEQYF
D: TRBD1
length: 13
J: TRBJ2-7
size: many
V: TRBV29-1

DNA: TGCGCCAGCAGTGAGTCCCGGGACATGGCCTACGAGCAGTACTTC
CDR3: CASSESRDMAYEQYF
D: .
length: 15
J: TRBJ2-7
size: .
V: TRBV10-1

DNA: TGCAGCGTTGAAGTGGTAAACAACGGGGGCCCGTACTTC
CDR3: CSVEVVNNGGPYF
D: .
length: 13
J: TRBJ2-5
size: few
V: TRBV29-1

DNA: TGTGCCACCGGATGGGACGCTAAGGGCAGGACAGATACGCAGTATTTT
CDR3: CATGWDAKGRTDTQYF
D: .
length: 16
J: TRBJ2-3
size: many
V: TRBV6-1

DNA: TGCAGTGCTCTGACAGGGGGCCAATACGAGCAGTACTTC
CDR3: CSALTGGQYEQYF
D: TRBD1
length: 13
J: TRBJ2-7
size: many
V: TRBV20-1

DNA: TGTGCCAGCAGCGTCTCAGCGGGAGGGCCGGGCGGGCCAGATACGCAGTATTTT
CDR3: CASSVSAGGPGGPDTQYF
D: TRBD2
length: 18
J: TRBJ2-3
size: .
V: TRBV9

DNA: TGTGCCAGCATATACGGACTCAGCTCCTACAATGAGCAGTTCTTC
CDR3: CASIYGLSSYNEQFF
D: .
length: 15
J: TRBJ2-1
size: many
V: TRBV12-3/TRBV12-4

DNA: TGTGCCGCCAGCAGTGGGACTAGCGGGGATGGTATCCAGTACTTC
CDR3: CAASSGTSGDGIQYF
D: TRBD2
length: 15
J: TRBJ2-5
size: .
V: TRBV15

DNA: TGTGCCAGCAGTTACTTGGGGGAGTTACAAGAGACCCAGTACTTC
CDR3: CASSYLGELQETQYF
D: .
length: 15
J: TRBJ2-5
size: many
V: TRBV6-5

DNA: TGCGCCAGCAGCTTAGAGGCTTCAGGTGAGCAGTTCTTC
CDR3: CASSLEASGEQFF
D: .
length: 13
J: TRBJ2-1
size: .
V: TRBV5-1

DNA: TGTGCCAGCAGCCAATTAGCGGGAGGGAGAGGAGAGACCCAGTACTTC
CDR3: CASSQLAGGRGETQYF
D: TRBD2
length: 16
J: TRBJ2-5
size: .
V: TRBV7-9

DNA: TGTGCCAGTCAAGGGACCGAGAACACTGAAGCTTTCTTT
CDR3: CASQGTENTEAFF
D: .
length: 13
J: TRBJ1-1
size: many
V: TRBV2

DNA: TGTGCCAGCAGCCAAGAAATCGGGACAGGAAACTTC
CDR3: CASSQEIGTGNF
D: TRBD1
length: 12
J: TRBJ2-7
size: few
V: TRBV16

DNA: TGTGCCAGCAGTGAACGGGGACTAGCGGGAGTTGGAGATACGCAGTATTTT
CDR3: CASSERGLAGVGDTQYF
D: TRBD2
length: 17
J: TRBJ2-3
size: many
V: TRBV2

DNA: TGTGCCAGCAGTTTATTAAGGGCAGATCAGCCCCAGCATTTT
CDR3: CASSLLRADQPQHF
D: .
length: 14
J: TRBJ1-5
size: many
V: TRBV28

DNA: TGTGCCAGCAAACCGGGACGGCTAACAGATACGCAGTATTTT
CDR3: CASKPGRLTDTQYF
D: .
length: 14
J: TRBJ2-3
size: .
V: TRBV12-3/TRBV12-4

DNA: TGTGCCACCAGCAGAGCCTTAGAATCCTACGAGCAGTACTTC
CDR3: CATSRALESYEQYF
D: .
length: 14
J: TRBJ2-7
size: few
V: TRBV15

DNA: TGTGCCAGCAGCGGCGCGTCTCCGGTGGGAGGCGAGCAGTACTTC
CDR3: CASSGASPVGGEQYF
D: .
length: 15
J: TRBJ2-7
size: few
V: TRBV9

DNA: TGCGCCAGCAGCTTCGGACAGGTTCACGATACGCAGTATTTT
CDR3: CASSFGQVHDTQYF
D: TRBD1
length: 14
J: TRBJ2-3
size: many
V: TRBV5-1

DNA: TGTGCCTGGACAGAACCTGGAAGGGGTGAGCAGTTCTTC
CDR3: CAWTEPGRGEQFF
D: .
length: 13
J: TRBJ2-1
size: many
V: TRBV30

DNA: TGCGCCAGCAGCCAGTCTATACCCTCCGCCGACAGGGACTACGAGCAGTACTTC
CDR3: CASSQSIPSADRDYEQYF
D: TRBD1
length: 18
J: TRBJ2-7
size: many
V: TRBV4-1

DNA: TGTGCCAGCAGCTCCCGGGGTCCTTCCTACGAGCAGTACTTC
CDR3: CASSSRGPSYEQYF
D: .
length: 14
J: TRBJ2-7
size: many
V: TRBV11-2

DNA: TGTGCCAGCAGCTGGGGACAGGTTAATGAAAAACTGTTTTTT
CDR3: CASSWGQVNEKLFF
D: TRBD1
length: 14
J: TRBJ1-4
size: few
V: TRBV3-1

DNA: TGTGCCAGCAGTCCGCAGGCCCGAAGATACAATGAGCAGTTCTTC
CDR3: CASSPQARRYNEQFF
D: .
length: 15
J: TRBJ2-1
size: many
V: TRBV27

DNA: TGCGCCAGCAGCTCCGGGGCAAGCCTCTCTGGGGCCAACGTCCTGACTTTC
CDR3: CASSSGASLSGANVLTF
D: .
length: 17
J: TRBJ2-6
size: few
V: TRBV5-1

DNA: TGTGCCAGCAGGCTACAGGGGTGGAGCAATCAGCCCCAGCATTTT
CDR3: CASRLQGWSNQPQHF
D: TRBD1
length: 15
J: TRBJ1-5
size: many
V: TRBV27

DNA: TGTGCCAGCGGGGAGCCAGGGCCAAGCACAGATACGCAGTATTTT
CDR3: CASGEPGPSTDTQYF
D: .
length: 15
J: TRBJ2-3
size: many
V: TRBV12-3/TRBV12-4

DNA: TGTGCCAGCAGTGCCTTTCCCGGGACTAGCGGGCGGACCTACGAGCAGTACTTC
CDR3: CASSAFPGTSGRTYEQYF
D: TRBD2
length: 18
J: TRBJ2-7
size: many
V: TRBV27

DNA: TGTGCCAGCTTAGCGGGAGGGCCAAGAAATGAGCAGTTCTTC
CDR3: CASLAGGPRNEQFF
D: TRBD2
length: 14
J: TRBJ2-1
size: few
V: TRBV19

DNA: TGTGCCAGCAGCTTAAACTCGGCGGTGGAGCCCTACTATGGCTACACCTTC
CDR3: CASSLNSAVEPYYGYTF
D: .
length: 17
J: TRBJ1-2
size: many
V: TRBV7-3

DNA: TGTGCCAGCAGCCCCGGACAGACCAGTCAGCCCCAGCATTTT
CDR3: CASSPGQTSQPQHF
D: .
length: 14
J: TRBJ1-5
size: many
V: TRBV3-1

DNA: TGTGCCAGCAGTGTCAGGGACAGGGAGGAGATCTATGGCTACACCTTC
CDR3: CASSVRDREEIYGYTF
D: TRBD1
length: 16
J: TRBJ1-2
size: many
V: TRBV2

DNA: TGTGCCAGTAGAACTAGAGGGGGCAACAATCAGCCCCAGCATTTT
CDR3: CASRTRGGNNQPQHF
D: TRBD1
length: 15
J: TRBJ1-5
size: .
V: TRBV19

DNA: TGTGCCAGCAGCCAGGGACCCACACAGCCCCAGCATTTT
CDR3: CASSQGPTQPQHF
D: .
length: 13
J: TRBJ1-5
size: .
V: TRBV4-2

DNA: TGTGCCAGCAGTCCCATTTTAACTAACACAGATACGCAGTATTTT
CDR3: CASSPILTNTDTQYF
D: .
length: 15
J: TRBJ2-3
size: many
V: TRBV12-3/TRBV12-4

DNA: TGCGCCAGCAGCTTGGCCTGGGGTACTAGCAGGAACACCGGGGAGCTGTTTTTT
CDR3: CASSLAWGTSRNTGELFF
D: .
length: 18
J: TRBJ2-2
size: many
V: TRBV5-1

DNA: TGCGCCAGCAGCTTTGGGGGTGGCCAGCCCCAGCATTTT
CDR3: CASSFGGGQPQHF
D: .
length: 13
J: TRBJ1-5
size: few
V: TRBV5-1

DNA: TGCAGTGCCCCTTCAGGTTGGGACACTGAAGCTTTCTTT
CDR3: CSAPSGWDTEAFF
D: .
length: 13
J: TRBJ1-1
size: many
V: TRBV20-1